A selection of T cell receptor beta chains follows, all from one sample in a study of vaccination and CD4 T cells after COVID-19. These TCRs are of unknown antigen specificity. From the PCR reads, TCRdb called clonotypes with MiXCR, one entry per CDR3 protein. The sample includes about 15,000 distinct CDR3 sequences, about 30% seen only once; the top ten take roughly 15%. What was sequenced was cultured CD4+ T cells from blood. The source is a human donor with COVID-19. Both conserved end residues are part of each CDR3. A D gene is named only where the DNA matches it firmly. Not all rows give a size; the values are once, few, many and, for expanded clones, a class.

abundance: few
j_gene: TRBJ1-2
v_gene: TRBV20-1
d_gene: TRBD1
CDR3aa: CSARDLGQGGYGYTF
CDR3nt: TGCAGTGCTAGAGATCTCGGACAGGGGGGCTATGGCTACACCTTC

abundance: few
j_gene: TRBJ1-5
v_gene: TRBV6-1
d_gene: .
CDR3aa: CASSPLGSANQPQHF
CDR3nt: TGTGCCAGCAGTCCCCTGGGCAGCGCCAATCAGCCCCAGCATTTT

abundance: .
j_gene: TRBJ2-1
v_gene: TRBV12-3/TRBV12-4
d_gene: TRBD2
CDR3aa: CASRGTSGRLNEQFF
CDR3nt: TGTGCCAGCAGGGGAACTAGCGGTAGACTTAATGAGCAGTTCTTC

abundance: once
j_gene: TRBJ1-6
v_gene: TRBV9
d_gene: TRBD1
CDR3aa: CASNKQGRDSPLHF
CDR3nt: TGTGCCAGCAACAAACAGGGGCGAGATTCACCCCTCCACTTT

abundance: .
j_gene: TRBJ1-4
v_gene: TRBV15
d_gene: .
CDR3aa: CATSFKGMNEKLFF
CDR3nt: TGTGCCACCAGCTTCAAGGGAATGAATGAAAAACTGTTTTTT

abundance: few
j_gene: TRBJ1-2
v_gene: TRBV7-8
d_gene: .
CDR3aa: CASSLVELPGAGYTF
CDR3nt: TGTGCCAGCAGCTTAGTCGAGCTCCCGGGGGCAGGCTACACCTTC

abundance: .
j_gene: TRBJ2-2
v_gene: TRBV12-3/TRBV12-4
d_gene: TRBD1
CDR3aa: CASSGDRANTGELFF
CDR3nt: TGTGCCAGCAGTGGGGACAGGGCCAACACCGGGGAGCTGTTTTTT

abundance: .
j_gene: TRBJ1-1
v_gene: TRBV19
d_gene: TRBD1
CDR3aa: CASSITGGGFEAFF
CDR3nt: TGTGCCAGTAGTATTACAGGGGGGGGCTTTGAAGCTTTCTTT

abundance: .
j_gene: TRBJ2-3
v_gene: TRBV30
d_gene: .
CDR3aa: CAWMGWGDLQYF
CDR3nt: TGTGCCTGGATGGGTTGGGGGGACTTGCAGTATTTT

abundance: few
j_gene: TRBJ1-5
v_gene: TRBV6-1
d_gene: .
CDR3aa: CASSPLNSNQPQHF
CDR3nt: TGTGCCAGCAGCCCGCTTAATAGCAATCAGCCCCAGCATTTT

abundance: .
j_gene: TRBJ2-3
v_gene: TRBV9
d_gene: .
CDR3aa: CASSVTEYSQYF
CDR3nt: TGTGCCAGCAGCGTGACAGAGTATTCGCAGTATTTT

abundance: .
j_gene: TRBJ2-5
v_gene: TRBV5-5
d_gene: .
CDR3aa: CASSPTHTKRVETQYF
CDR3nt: TGTGCCAGCAGCCCGACTCATACCAAACGAGTCGAGACCCAGTACTTC

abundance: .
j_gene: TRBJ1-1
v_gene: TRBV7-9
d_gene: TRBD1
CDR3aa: CASSLGGQGTEAFF
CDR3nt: TGTGCCAGCAGCTTAGGGGGACAGGGGACTGAAGCTTTCTTT

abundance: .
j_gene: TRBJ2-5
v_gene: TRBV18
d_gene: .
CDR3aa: CASSPGIETQYF
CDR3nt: TGTGCCAGCTCACCAGGGATAGAGACCCAGTACTTC

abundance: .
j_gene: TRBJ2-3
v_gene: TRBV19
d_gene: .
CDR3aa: CASSMKSTSTDTQYF
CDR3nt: TGTGCCAGTAGTATGAAAAGTACTAGCACAGATACGCAGTATTTT

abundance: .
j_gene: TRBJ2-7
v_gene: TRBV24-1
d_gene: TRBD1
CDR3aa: CATSAGQGLRSNYEQYF
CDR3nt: TGTGCCACCAGTGCGGGACAGGGTTTAAGGTCAAACTACGAGCAGTACTTC

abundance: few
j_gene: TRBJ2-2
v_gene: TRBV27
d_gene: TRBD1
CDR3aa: CASAGTGHPGELFF
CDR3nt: TGTGCCAGCGCCGGGACAGGGCATCCCGGGGAGCTGTTTTTT

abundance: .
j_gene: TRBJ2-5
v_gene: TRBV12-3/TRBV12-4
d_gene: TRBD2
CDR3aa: CASSWGTIQETQYF
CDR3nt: TGTGCCAGCAGTTGGGGGACTATCCAAGAGACCCAGTACTTC

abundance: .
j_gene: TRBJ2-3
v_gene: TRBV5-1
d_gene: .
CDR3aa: CASSSWAITDTQYF
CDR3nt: TGCGCCAGCAGCTCCTGGGCCATAACAGATACGCAGTATTTT

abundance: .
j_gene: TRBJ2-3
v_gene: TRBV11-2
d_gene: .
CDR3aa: CASSEWTDTQYF
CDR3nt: TGTGCCAGCAGCGAATGGACAGATACGCAGTATTTT

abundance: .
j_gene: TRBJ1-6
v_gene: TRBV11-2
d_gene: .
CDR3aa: CASSLGPNNSPLHF
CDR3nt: TGTGCCAGCAGCTTAGGGCCTAATAATTCACCCCTCCACTTT

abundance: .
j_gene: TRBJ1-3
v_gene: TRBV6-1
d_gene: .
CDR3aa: CASSRTDNGNTIYF
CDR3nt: TGTGCCAGCAGTCGGACAGACAACGGAAACACCATATATTTT

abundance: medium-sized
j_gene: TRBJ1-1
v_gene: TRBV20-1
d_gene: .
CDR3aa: CSARDRRSSNTEAFF
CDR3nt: TGCAGTGCTAGAGATCGGCGGAGCAGCAACACTGAAGCTTTCTTT

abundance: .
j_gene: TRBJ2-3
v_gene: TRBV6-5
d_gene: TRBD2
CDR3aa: CASSYARTSGGGTDTQYF
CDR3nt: TGTGCCAGCAGTTACGCCCGGACTAGCGGGGGTGGAACAGATACGCAGTATTTT

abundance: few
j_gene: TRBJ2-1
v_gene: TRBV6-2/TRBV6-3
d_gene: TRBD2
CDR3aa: CASRGGGLSYNEQFF
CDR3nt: TGTGCCAGCAGGGGCGGGGGACTATCATACAATGAGCAGTTCTTC

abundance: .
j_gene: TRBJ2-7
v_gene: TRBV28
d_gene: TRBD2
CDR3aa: CASSFPGLAGHSYEQYF
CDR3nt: TGTGCCAGCAGTTTCCCGGGGCTAGCGGGTCACTCCTACGAGCAGTACTTC

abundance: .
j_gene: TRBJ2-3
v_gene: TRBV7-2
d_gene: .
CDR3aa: CASSITPGGRSTDTQYF
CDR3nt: TGTGCCAGCAGCATAACTCCGGGGGGCCGGAGCACAGATACGCAGTATTTT

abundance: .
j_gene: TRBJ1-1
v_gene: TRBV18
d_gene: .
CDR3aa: CASSPRTEEEAFF
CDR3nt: TGTGCCAGCTCACCACGGACCGAGGAAGAAGCTTTCTTT

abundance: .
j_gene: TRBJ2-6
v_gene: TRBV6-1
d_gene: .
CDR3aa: CASSQGRAGSVSGANVLTF
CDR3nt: TGTGCCAGCAGTCAGGGACGCGCGGGCTCAGTTTCGGGGGCCAACGTCCTGACTTTC

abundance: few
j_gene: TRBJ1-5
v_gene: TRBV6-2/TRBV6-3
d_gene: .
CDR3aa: CASSYRGPERPQHF
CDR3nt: TGTGCCAGCAGTTACAGGGGCCCCGAGAGGCCCCAGCATTTT

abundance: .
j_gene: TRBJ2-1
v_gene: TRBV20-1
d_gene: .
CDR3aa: CSANPRANEQFF
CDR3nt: TGCAGTGCTAACCCCCGGGCAAATGAGCAGTTCTTC

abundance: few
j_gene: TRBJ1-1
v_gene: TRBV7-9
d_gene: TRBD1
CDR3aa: CASSNNGQGRRRGTEAFF
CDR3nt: TGTGCCAGCAGCAACAACGGACAGGGGCGACGACGCGGCACTGAAGCTTTCTTT

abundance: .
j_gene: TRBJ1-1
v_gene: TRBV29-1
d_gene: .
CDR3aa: CSVEARRNTEAFF
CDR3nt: TGCAGCGTTGAAGCAAGACGGAACACTGAAGCTTTCTTT

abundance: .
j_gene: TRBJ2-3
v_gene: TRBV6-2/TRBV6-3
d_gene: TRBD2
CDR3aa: CASSTRLAGDPDTQYF
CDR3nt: TGTGCCAGCAGTACCAGACTAGCGGGGGACCCAGATACGCAGTATTTT

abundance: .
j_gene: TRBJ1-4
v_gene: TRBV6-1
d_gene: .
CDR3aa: CASSEGQLQNEKLFF
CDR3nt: TGTGCCAGCAGTGAAGGACAGCTCCAAAATGAAAAACTGTTTTTT

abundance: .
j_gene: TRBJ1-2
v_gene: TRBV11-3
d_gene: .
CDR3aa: CASSLDRNGYTF
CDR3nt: TGTGCCAGCAGCTTAGATCGGAATGGCTACACCTTC

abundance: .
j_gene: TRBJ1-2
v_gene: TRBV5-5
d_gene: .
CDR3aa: CASSFREYGYTF
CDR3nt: TGTGCCAGCAGCTTCAGGGAATATGGCTACACCTTC

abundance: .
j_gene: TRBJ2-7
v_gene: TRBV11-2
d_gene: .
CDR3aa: CASSFLWAGEQYF
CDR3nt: TGTGCCAGCAGCTTCCTCTGGGCGGGCGAGCAGTACTTC

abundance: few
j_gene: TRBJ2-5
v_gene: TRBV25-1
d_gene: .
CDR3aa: CASSVQGSGETQYF
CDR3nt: TGTGCCAGCAGTGTGCAGGGGTCGGGGGAGACCCAGTACTTC

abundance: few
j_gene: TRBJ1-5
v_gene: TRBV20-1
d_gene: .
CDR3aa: CSAKTIPGTNYQPQHF
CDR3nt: TGCAGCGCTAAGACCATCCCCGGGACAAATTATCAGCCCCAGCATTTT

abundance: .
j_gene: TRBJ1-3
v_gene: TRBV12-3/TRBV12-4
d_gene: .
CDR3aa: CASSLGNTIYF
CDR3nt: TGTGCCAGCAGCTTAGGAAACACCATATATTTT

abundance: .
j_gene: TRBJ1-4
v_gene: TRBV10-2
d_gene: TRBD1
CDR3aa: CASRDPDRAGGKLFF
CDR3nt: TGCGCCAGCAGAGACCCGGACAGGGCCGGGGGGAAACTGTTTTTT

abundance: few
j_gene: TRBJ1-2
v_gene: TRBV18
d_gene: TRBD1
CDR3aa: CASSPGTDKLYGYTF
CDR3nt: TGTGCCAGCTCACCGGGGACAGACAAGCTTTATGGCTACACCTTC

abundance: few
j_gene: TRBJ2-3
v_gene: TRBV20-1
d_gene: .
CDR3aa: CSAPDWKRRTDTQYF
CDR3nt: TGCAGTGCGCCCGACTGGAAAAGACGCACAGATACGCAGTATTTT

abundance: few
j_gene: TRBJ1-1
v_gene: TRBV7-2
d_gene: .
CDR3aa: CASSLGGTPSEAFF
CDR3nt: TGTGCCAGCAGCTTAGGCGGGACACCCTCTGAAGCTTTCTTT

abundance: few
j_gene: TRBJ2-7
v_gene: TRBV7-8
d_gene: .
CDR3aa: CASSVTGLPYEQYF
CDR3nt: TGTGCCAGCAGCGTCACAGGTCTCCCCTACGAGCAGTACTTC

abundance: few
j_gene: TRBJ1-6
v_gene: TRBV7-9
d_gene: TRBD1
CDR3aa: CASSLNGQGNSPLHF
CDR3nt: TGTGCCAGCAGCTTAAACGGACAGGGAAATTCACCCCTCCACTTT

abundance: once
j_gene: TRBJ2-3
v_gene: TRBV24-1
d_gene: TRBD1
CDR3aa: CATSGGTDRGTDTQYF
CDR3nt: TGTGCCACCAGTGGAGGTACCGACAGGGGCACAGATACGCAGTATTTT

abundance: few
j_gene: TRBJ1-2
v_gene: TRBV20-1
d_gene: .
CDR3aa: CSARGGEFYTF
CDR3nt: TGCAGTGCTAGAGGGGGCGAGTTCTACACCTTC

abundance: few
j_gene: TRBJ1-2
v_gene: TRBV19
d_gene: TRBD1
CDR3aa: CASSKESGTGYRGYTF
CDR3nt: TGTGCCAGTAGTAAGGAATCCGGGACAGGGTATCGTGGCTACACCTTC

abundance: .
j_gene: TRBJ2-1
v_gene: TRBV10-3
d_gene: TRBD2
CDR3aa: CAIRGERGGYNEQFF
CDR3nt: TGTGCCATCAGGGGGGAGCGGGGGGGCTACAATGAGCAGTTCTTC

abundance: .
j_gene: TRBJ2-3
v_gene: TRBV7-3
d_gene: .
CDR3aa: CASSQGSPEDTQYF
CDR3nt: TGTGCCAGCAGCCAGGGGTCACCTGAGGATACGCAGTATTTT

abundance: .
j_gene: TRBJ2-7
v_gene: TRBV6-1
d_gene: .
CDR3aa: CASRRGTYEQYF
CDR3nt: TGTGCCAGCAGGCGCGGGACGTACGAGCAGTACTTC

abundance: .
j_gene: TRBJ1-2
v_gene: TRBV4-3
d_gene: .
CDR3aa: CASSQEYGSLRYGYTF
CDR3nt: TGCGCCAGCAGCCAAGAATACGGATCCCTAAGGTATGGCTACACCTTC

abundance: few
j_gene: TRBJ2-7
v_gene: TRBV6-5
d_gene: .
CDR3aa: CASSYSRGYYEQYF
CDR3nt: TGTGCCAGCAGTTACTCGAGAGGATACTACGAGCAGTACTTC

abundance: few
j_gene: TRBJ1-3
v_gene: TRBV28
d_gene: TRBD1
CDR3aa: CASSLRPGGSGNTIYF
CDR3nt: TGTGCCAGCAGTTTACGCCCAGGGGGAAGCGGAAACACCATATATTTT

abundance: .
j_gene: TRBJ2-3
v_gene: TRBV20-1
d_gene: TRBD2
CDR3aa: CSARDGRESDTQYF
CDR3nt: TGCAGTGCTAGAGATGGGAGGGAATCAGATACGCAGTATTTT